This T cell receptor (beta chain) derives from a study of blood T cell repertoires in COVID-19. For the study at large: Italy, Spain and the United States were the sources of the convalescent and acute COVID-19 samples.

Trimming cost V 2 bases and J 5 bases, with 10 bases left between them. Germline CDR1 reads SGHRS; CDR2 reads YFSETQ. The CDR3 runs to 13 residues. Produced via immunoSEQ multiplex PCR; TCRdb's table is partial and in-frame only. The sample has around 270,000 clones, under 90% seen once. The chain has TRBV5-1 and TRBJ2-5, with no clear D. This TCR was sampled from a man aged 55 to 70 with acute or convalescent COVID-19. The sequencing sample was made of peripheral blood. The CDR3 nucleotides are TGCGCCAGCAGCTTAAGGCCCGGGGAGACCCAGTACTTC. It specifies CASSLRPGETQYF.